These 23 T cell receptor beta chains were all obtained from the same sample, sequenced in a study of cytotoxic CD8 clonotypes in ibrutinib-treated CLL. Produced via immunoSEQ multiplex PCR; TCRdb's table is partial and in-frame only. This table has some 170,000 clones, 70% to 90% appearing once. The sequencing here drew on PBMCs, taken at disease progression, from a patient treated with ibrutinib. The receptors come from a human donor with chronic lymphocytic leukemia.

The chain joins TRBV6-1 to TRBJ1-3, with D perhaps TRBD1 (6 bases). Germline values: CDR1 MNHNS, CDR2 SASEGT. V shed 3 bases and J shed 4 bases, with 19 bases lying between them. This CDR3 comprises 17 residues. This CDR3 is CASSEIWTVGFGNTIYF. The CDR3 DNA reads TGTGCCAGCAGTGAGATCTGGACAGTCGGGTTCGGAAACACCATATATTTT.

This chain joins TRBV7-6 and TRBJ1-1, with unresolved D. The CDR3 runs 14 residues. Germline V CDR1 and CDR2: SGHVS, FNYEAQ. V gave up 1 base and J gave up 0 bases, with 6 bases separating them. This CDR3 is CASSLGELNTEAFF. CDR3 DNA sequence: TGTGCCAGCAGCTTAGGGGAATTGAACACTGAAGCTTTCTTT.

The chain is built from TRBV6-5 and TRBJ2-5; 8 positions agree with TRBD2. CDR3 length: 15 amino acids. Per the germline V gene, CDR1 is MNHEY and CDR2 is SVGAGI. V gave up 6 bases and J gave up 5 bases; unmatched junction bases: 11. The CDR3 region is CASRPGTGGGETQYF. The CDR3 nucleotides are TGTGCCAGCAGACCCGGAACGGGAGGGGGGGAGACCCAGTACTTC.

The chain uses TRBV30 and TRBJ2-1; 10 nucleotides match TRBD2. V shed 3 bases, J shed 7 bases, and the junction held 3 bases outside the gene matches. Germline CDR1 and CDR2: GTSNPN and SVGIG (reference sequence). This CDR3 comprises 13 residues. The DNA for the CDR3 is TGTGCCTGGAGCCCGGGACTAGCGAATGAGCAGTTCTTC. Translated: CAWSPGLANEQFF.

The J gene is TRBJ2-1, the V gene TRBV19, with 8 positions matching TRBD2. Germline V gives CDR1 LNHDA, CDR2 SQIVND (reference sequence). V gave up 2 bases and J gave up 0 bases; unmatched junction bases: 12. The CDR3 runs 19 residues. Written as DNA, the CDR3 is TGTGCCAGTAGTATACGACGTAGCGGGAACCTTTACTCCTACAATGAGCAGTTCTTC. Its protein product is CASSIRRSGNLYSYNEQFF.

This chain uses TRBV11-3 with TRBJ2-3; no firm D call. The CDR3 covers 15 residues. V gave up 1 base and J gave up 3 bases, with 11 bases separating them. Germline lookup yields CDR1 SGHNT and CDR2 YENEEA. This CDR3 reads CASSLGAVSTDTQYF. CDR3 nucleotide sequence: TGTGCCAGCAGCTTAGGGGCGGTCAGTACAGATACGCAGTATTTT.

CDR3 region: CASSQSSNTEAFF. The DNA for the CDR3 is TGTGCCAGCAGTCAGTCTTCGAACACTGAAGCTTTCTTT. V and J are TRBV6-1 and TRBJ1-1; D remains ambiguous. Germline V gives CDR1 MNHNS, CDR2 SASEGT. The CDR3 extends over 13 amino acids. V was clipped by 5 bases and J by 1 base, with 8 bases between them.

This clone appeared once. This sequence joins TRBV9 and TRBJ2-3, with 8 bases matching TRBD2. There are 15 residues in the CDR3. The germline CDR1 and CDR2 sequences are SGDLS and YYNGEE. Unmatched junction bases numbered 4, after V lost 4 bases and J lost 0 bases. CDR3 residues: CASSPSGSSTDTQYF. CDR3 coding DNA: TGTGCCAGCAGCCCCAGCGGGAGTAGCACAGATACGCAGTATTTT.

The CDR3 sequence: CASSSYTRGGSDTQYF. In DNA, the CDR3 is TGTGCCAGCAGCTCCTATACTAGAGGAGGGTCAGATACGCAGTATTTT. The gene calls are TRBV7-3 and TRBJ2-3, with a tentative D call TRBD2 (6 bases). Germline V gene lookup returns CDR1 SGHTA and CDR2 FQGTGA. This CDR3 has 16 residues. V was shortened by 4 bases and J by 4 bases, with 18 bases between the two germline ends. Drawing the rest from reference TRBV7-3 and TRBJ2-3, the complete variable domain is GAGVSQTPSNKVTEKGKYVELRCDPISGHTALYWYRQSLGQGPEFLIYFQGTGAADDSGLPNDRFFAVRPEGSVSTLKIQRTERGDSAVYLCASSSYTRGGSDTQYFGPGTRLTVL.

The CDR3 DNA reads as TGTGCCAGCAGCTTCTCCGGGACAGACTTCCCCACAGATACGCAGTATTTT. This gives the protein CASSFSGTDFPTDTQYF. The chain joins TRBV11-2 to TRBJ2-3; 7 nucleotides match TRBD1. With 3 bases clipped from V and 2 bases from J, the junction kept 11 bases outside the gene matches. The CDR3 totals 17 residues. CDR1 is SGHAT, CDR2 FQNNGV, per germline.

DNA of the CDR3: TGTGCCAGCAGCTTGGAGGGAGCGGAGCCCCAGCATTTT. Its translation: CASSLEGAEPQHF. This chain joins TRBV5-5 and TRBJ1-5; D is unclear. Germline-derived CDR1 and CDR2 are SGHKS and YYEKEE (reference sequence). The CDR3 spans 13 residues. V dropped 0 bases and J dropped 8 bases, with 9 bases sitting between them.

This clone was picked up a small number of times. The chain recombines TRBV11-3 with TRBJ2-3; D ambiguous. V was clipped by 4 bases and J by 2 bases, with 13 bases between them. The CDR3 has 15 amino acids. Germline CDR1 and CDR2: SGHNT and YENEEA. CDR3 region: CASSWLFSLTDTQYF. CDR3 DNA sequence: TGTGCCAGCAGCTGGCTCTTTTCCCTCACAGATACGCAGTATTTT.

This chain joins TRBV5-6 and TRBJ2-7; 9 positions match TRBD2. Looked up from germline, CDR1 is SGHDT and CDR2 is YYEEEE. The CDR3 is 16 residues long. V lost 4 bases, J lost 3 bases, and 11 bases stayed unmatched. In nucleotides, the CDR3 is TGTGCCAGCAGCCTCCTGGGCGGGAGGGCCGGCTACGAGCAGTACTTC. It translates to CASSLLGGRAGYEQYF.

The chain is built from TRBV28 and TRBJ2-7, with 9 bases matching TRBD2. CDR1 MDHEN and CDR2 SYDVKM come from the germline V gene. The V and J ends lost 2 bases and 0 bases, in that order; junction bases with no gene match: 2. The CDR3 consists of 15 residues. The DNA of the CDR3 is TGTGCCAGCAGTTTACAGCGGGAGGTCTCCTACGAGCAGTACTTC. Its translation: CASSLQREVSYEQYF.

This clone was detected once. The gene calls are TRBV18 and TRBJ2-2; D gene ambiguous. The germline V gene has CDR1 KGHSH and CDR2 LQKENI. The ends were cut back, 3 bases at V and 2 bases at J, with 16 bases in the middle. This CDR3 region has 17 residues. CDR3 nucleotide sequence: TGTGCCAGCTCACCGAGAGGCAGGAACCCAAACACCGGGGAGCTGTTTTTT. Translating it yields CASSPRGRNPNTGELFF. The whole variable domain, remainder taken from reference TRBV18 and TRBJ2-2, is NAGVMQNPRHLVRRRGQEARLRCSPMKGHSHVYWYRQLPEEGLKFMVYLQKENIIDESGMPKERFSAEFPKEGPSILRIQQVVRGDSAAYFCASSPRGRNPNTGELFFGEGSRLTVL.

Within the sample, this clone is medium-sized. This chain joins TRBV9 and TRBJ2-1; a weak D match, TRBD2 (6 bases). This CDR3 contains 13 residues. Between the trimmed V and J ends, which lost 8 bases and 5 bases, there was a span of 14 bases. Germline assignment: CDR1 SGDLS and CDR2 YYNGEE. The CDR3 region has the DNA TGTGCCAGTACTCCGGGACTTAACAATGAGCAGTTCTTC. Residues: CASTPGLNNEQFF.

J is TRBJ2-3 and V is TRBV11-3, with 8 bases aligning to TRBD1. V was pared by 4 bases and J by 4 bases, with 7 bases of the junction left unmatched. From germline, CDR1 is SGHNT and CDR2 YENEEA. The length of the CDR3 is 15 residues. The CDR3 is CASSWGTGDSDTQYF. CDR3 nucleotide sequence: TGTGCCAGCAGCTGGGGGACAGGAGATTCAGATACGCAGTATTTT.

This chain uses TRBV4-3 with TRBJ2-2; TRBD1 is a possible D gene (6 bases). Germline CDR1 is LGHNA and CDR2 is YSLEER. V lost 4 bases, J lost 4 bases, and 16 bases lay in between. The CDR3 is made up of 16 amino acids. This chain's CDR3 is CASSRSSQGLTGELFF. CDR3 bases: TGCGCCAGCAGCCGCTCGTCACAGGGCCTCACCGGGGAGCTGTTTTTT.

The CDR3 is CASSESLRFHTGELFF. As DNA, the CDR3 is TGTGCCAGCAGTGAATCTTTGAGATTCCACACCGGGGAGCTGTTTTTT. The chain carries TRBV25-1 and TRBJ2-2; D ambiguous. There are 16 residues in the CDR3. CDR1 is MGHDK and CDR2 is SYGVNS in the germline V gene. V lost 1 base to trimming and J lost 3 bases, with 12 bases between them. The complete variable domain, with remaining parts taken from reference TRBV25-1 and TRBJ2-2, reads EADIYQTPRYLVIGTGKKITLECSQTMGHDKMYWYQQDPGMELHLIHYSYGVNSTEKGDLSSESTVSRIRTEHFPLTLESARPSHTSQYLCASSESLRFHTGELFFGEGSRLTVL.

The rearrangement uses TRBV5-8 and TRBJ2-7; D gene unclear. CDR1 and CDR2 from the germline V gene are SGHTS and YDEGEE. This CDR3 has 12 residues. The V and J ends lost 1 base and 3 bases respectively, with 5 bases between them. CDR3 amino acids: CASSLNRYEQYF. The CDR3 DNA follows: TGTGCCAGCAGCTTGAACCGCTACGAGCAGTACTTC.

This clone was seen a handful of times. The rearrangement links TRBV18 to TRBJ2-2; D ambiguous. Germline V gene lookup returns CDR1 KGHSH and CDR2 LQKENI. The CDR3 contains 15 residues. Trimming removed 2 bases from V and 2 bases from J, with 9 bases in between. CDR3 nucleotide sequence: TGTGCCAGCTCACCAAGTAAGAGTAACACCGGGGAGCTGTTTTTT. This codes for CASSPSKSNTGELFF.

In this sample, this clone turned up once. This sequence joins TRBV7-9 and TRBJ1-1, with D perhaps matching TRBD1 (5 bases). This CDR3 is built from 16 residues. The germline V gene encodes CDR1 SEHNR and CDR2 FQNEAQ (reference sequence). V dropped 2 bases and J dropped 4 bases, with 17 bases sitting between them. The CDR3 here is CASSLLTGTWGTEAFF. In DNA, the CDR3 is TGTGCCAGCAGCTTACTCACCGGGACCTGGGGCACTGAAGCTTTCTTT.

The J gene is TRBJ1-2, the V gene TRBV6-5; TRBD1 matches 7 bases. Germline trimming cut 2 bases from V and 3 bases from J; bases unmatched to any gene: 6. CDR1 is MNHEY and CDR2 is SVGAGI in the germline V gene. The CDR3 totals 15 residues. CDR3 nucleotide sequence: TGTGCCAGCAGTTACGACAGGGCTGGGCACTATGGCTACACCTTC. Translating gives CASSYDRAGHYGYTF.